The present TCR beta chain was sequenced within a study of blood T cell repertoires in COVID-19 (TCRdb year 2020). Some background on the complete study: Samples from collaborators originated in the United States, Italy and Spain and spanned both the acute and convalescent phases of COVID-19. Sample metadata almost always included a de-identified subject ID, COVID-19 status, age in years and sex. The dataset comprised deeply sampled blood TCRbeta repertoires from subjects exposed to, actively infected with, or recovered from COVID-19. The repertoires were made available in a free public database intended to serve as a resource for research on the immune response to SARS-CoV-2. The samples were drawn from the first 160 participants of the ongoing ImmuneRACE study and from over a thousand subjects provided by 6 global collaborators. The prospective study material was composed of cDNA or gDNA derived from T cells, B-cell-depleted T cells, or PBMCs. Where available, HLA class I and class II types were obtained from metadata supplied by the sample provider rather than from assay-based typing. Overall study outcomes, separate from this receptor: How much clinical and demographic metadata was included differed by source and by participant, and the metadata was provided uncurated.

In the prospective study, participants were about 18 to 95 years old, resided in about 25 geographic areas of the United States, and were enrolled through a virtual design. In the prospective study, cohorts were assigned on the basis of participant-reported clinical history obtained from a screening survey and a study questionnaire. Recovered participants in ImmuneRACE Cohort 3 were defined by two consecutive negative NP/OP PCR tests, clearance by a healthcare professional, or resolution of symptoms. Each participant in the prospective study had whole blood, serum and a nasopharyngeal or oropharyngeal swab collected by mobile phlebotomists. Additional blood draws and questionnaires over an approximately two-month period could optionally be provided by prospective study participants. Blood samples from the prospective study were shipped frozen or at room temperature prior to DNA extraction. This clone was picked up a small number of times. This clone's antigen is unknown. Within one base of it there is no much larger clone, and no base qualities were kept.

The CDR3 measures 15 amino acids from cysteine to phenylalanine. Here the CDR3 DNA is all that survives: 45 bases in frame from base 1. In the germline V gene, CDR1 corresponds to MNHNS and CDR2 to SASEGT. Trimming takes 3 bases off V and 6 bases off J; junction bases not matched to a gene: 5. The immunoSEQ Assay, a bias-controlled multiplex PCR, was used to amplify TCRbeta CDR3 regions from genomic DNA. As for the authors' bioinformatics: Nucleated cell counts per sample were estimated from amplification of reference gene primers within the assay. Sequence reads were collapsed and filtered to measure the absolute abundance of every unique TCRbeta CDR3 rearrangement. For each sample, productive Simpson clonality was calculated by taking the square root of Simpson's diversity index across productive rearrangements. Sourced from immuneACCESS, this table was stored by TCRdb with only in-frame sequences that have V and J called. A share of the clones is absent; for the studies checked, an unresolved V gene accounts for under half, and the remainder has no known explanation. V and J calls and clone size are given by that table; D and trimming were obtained from the DNA. In this sample the table shows a few hundred thousand clones, 70% to 90% of which occur a single time. The ten largest clones represent 2.2% of the sample.

This sequence originates from a man aged 30 to 45 who had recovered from COVID-19. Sequencing was performed on PBMCs or T cells enriched from blood (not recorded which). This chain is built from TRBV6-1 and TRBJ2-1, with 10 bases aligning to TRBD2. The CDR3 here reads CASSELAGDLNEQFF. The DNA sequence is TGTGCCAGCAGTGAGCTAGCGGGGGATCTCAATGAGCAGTTCTTC.